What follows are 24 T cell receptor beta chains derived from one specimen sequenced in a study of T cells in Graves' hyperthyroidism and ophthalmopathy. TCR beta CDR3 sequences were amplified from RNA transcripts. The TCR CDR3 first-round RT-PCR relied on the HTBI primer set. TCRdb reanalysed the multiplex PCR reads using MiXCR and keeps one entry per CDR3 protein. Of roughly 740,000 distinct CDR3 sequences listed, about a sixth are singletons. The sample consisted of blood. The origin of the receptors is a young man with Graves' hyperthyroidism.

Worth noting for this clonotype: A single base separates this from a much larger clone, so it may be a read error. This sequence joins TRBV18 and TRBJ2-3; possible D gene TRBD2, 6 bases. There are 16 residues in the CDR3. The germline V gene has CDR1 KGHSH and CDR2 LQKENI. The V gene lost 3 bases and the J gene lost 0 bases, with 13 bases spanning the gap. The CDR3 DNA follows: TGTGCCAGCTCACCCCTAGCGAGTAGCAGCACAGATACGCAGTATTTT. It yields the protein CASSPLASSSTDTQYF.

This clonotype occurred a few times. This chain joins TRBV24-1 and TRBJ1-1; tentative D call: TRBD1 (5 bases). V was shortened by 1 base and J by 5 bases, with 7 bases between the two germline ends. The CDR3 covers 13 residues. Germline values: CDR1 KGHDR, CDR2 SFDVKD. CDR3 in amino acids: CATSDLGETEAFF. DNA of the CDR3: TGTGCCACCAGTGATTTAGGGGAAACTGAAGCTTTCTTT.

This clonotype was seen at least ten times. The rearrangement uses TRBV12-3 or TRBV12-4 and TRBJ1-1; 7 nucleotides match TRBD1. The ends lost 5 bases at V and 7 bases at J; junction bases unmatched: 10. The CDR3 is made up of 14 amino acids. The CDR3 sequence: CASSVLGGNREAFF. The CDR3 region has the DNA TGTGCCAGCAGTGTTTTAGGGGGCAATCGTGAAGCTTTCTTT.

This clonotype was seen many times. CDR3 sequence (DNA): TGTGCCAGCAGACTCTCCACTAGCGGGAGCTACGAGCAGTACTTC. It specifies CASRLSTSGSYEQYF. This chain joins TRBV28 and TRBJ2-7; 11 positions match TRBD2. The CDR3 consists of 15 residues. Germline loops: CDR1 MDHEN, CDR2 SYDVKM. The V segment lost 6 bases and the J segment 3 bases; nucleotides outside the gene matches: 7.

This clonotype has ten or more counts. The DNA of the CDR3 is TGTGCCAGCAGTTCCCCTAGTGACAGGGAAGGGACCCAGTACTTC. It specifies CASSSPSDREGTQYF. The chain is built from TRBV12-3 or TRBV12-4 and TRBJ2-5; TRBD1 agrees at 7 bases. There are 15 residues in the CDR3. Trimming at V came to 4 bases and at J to 7 bases, leaving 12 bases not matched to a gene.

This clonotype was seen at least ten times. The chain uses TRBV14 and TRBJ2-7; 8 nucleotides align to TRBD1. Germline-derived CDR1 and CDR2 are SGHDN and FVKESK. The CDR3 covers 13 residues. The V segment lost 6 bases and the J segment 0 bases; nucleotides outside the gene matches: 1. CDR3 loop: CASSDRGSYEQYF. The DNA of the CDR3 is TGTGCCAGCAGTGACAGGGGCTCCTACGAGCAGTACTTC. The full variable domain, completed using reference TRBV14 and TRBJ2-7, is EAGVTQFPSHSVIEKGQTVTLRCDPISGHDNLYWYRRVMGKEIKFLLHFVKESKQDESGMPNNRFLAERTGGTYSTLKVQPAELEDSGVYFCASSDRGSYEQYFGPGTRLTVT.

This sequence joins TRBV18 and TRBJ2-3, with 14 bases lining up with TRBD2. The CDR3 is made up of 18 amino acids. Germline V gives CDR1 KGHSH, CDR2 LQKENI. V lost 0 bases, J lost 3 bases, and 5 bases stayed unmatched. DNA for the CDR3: TGTGCCAGCTCACCACCGGGACTAGCGGGAGTTGGTACAGATACGCAGTATTTT. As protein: CASSPPGLAGVGTDTQYF.

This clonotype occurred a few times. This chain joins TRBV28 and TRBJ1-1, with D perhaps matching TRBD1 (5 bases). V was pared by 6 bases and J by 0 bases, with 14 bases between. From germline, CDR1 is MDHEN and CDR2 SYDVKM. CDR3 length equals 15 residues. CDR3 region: CASSPIRGMNTEAFF. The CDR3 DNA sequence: TGTGCCAGCAGCCCTATACGGGGCATGAACACTGAAGCTTTCTTT.

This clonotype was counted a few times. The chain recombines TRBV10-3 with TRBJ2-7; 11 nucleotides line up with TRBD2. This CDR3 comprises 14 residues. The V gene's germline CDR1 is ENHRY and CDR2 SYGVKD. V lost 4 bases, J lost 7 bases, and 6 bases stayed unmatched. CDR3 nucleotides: TGTGCCATCAGTGCTAGCGGGAGGATGGGAGAGCAGTACTTC. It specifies CAISASGRMGEQYF.

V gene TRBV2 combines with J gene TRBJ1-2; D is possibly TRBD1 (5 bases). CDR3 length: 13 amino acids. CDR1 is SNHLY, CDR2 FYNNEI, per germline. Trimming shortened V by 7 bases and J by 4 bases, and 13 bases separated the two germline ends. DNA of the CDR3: TGTGCCAGCATGGCAGGGATCGGCTATGGCTACACCTTC. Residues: CASMAGIGYGYTF.

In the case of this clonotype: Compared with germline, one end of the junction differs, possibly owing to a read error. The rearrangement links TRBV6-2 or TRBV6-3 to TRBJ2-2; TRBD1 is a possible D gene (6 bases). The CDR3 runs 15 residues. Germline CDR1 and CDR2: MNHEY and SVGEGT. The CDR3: CVSSRNTGYTGELFF. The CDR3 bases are TGTGTCAGCAGCCGGAATACAGGGTACACCGGGGAGCTGTTTTTT.

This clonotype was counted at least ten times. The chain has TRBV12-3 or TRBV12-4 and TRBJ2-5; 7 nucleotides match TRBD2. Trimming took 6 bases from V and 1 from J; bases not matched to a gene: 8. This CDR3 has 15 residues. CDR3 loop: CASSLRASGQETQYF. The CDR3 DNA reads TGTGCCAGCAGCCTTCGGGCTAGCGGCCAAGAGACCCAGTACTTC.

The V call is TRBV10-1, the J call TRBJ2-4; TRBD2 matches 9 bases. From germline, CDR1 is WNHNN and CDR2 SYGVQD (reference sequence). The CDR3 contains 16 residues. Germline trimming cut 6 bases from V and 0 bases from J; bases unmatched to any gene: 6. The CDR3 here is CASRTSGRLAKNIQYF. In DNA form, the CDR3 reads TGCGCCAGCAGGACTAGCGGTCGGCTAGCCAAAAACATTCAGTACTTC.

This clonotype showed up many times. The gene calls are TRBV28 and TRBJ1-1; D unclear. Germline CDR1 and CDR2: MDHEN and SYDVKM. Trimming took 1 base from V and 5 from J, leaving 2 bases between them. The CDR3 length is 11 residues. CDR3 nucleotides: TGTGCCAGCAGTTTATTGACTGAAGCTTTCTTT. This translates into CASSLLTEAFF. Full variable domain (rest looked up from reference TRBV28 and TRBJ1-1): DVKVTQSSRYLVKRTGEKVFLECVQDMDHENMFWYRQDPGLGLRLIYFSYDVKMKEKGDIPEGYSVSREKKERFSLILESASTNQTSMYLCASSLLTEAFFGQGTRLTVV.

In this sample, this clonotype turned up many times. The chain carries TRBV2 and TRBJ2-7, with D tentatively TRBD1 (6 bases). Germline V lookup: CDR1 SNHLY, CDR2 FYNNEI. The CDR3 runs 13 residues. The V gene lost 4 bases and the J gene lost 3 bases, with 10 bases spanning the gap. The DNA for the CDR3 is TGTGCCAGCAGTGTTACAGGGTTCTACGAGCAGTACTTC. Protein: CASSVTGFYEQYF.

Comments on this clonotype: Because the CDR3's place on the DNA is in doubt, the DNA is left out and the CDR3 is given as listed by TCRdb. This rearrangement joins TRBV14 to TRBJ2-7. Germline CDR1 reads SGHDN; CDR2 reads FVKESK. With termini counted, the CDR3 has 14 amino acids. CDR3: CASSQEFGSGEQYF.

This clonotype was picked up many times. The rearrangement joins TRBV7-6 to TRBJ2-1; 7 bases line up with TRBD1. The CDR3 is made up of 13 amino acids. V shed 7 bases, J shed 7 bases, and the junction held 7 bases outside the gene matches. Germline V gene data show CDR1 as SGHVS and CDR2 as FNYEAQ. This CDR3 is CASISGTANEQFF. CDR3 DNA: TGTGCCAGCATTTCCGGGACAGCTAATGAGCAGTTCTTC.

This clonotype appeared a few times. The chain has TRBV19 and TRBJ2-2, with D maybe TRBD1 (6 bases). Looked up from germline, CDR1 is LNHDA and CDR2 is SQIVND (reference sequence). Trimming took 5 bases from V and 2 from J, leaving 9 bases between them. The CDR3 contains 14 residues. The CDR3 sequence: CASSDRLNTGELFF. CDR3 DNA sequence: TGTGCCAGTAGTGACAGGCTAAACACCGGGGAGCTGTTTTTT.

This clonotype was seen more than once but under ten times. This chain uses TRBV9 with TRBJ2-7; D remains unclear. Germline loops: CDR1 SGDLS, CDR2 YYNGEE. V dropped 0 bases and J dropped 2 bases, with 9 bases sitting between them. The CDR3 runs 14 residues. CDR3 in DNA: TGTGCCAGCAGCGTAGCGGGTCTTGCCTACGAGCAGTACTTC. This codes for CASSVAGLAYEQYF.

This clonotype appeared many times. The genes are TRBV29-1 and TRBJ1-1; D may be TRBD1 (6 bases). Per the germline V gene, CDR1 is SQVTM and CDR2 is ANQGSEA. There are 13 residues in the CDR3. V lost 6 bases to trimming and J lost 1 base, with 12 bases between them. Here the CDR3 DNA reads TGCAGCGTGACGTCGGGACAGAACACTGAAGCTTTCTTT. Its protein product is CSVTSGQNTEAFF.

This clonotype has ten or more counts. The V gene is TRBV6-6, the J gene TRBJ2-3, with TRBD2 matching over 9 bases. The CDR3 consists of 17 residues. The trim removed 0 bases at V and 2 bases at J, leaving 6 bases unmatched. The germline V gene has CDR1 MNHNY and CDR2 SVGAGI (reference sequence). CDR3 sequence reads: CASSYSLAGGSTDTQYF. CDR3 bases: TGTGCCAGCAGTTACTCTCTGGCGGGAGGGTCCACAGATACGCAGTATTTT.

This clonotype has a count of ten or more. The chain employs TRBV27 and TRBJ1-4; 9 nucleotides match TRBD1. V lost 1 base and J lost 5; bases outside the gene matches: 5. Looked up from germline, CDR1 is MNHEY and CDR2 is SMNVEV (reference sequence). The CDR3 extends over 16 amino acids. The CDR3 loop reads CASSLFSGTGNEKLFF. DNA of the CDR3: TGTGCCAGCAGTTTATTCTCCGGGACAGGGAATGAAAAACTGTTTTTT.

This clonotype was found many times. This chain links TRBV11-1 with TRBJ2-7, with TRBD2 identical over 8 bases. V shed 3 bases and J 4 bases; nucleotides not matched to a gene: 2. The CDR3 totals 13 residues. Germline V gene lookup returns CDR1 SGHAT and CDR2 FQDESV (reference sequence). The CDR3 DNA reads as TGTGCCAGCAGCTTTGCTAGCGGGTACGAGCAGTACTTC. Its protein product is CASSFASGYEQYF.

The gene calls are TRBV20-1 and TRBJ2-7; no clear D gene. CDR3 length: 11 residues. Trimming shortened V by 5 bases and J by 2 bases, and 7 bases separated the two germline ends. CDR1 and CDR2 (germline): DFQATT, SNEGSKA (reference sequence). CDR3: CSAVGPYEQYF. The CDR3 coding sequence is TGCAGTGCTGTCGGCCCCTACGAGCAGTACTTC.